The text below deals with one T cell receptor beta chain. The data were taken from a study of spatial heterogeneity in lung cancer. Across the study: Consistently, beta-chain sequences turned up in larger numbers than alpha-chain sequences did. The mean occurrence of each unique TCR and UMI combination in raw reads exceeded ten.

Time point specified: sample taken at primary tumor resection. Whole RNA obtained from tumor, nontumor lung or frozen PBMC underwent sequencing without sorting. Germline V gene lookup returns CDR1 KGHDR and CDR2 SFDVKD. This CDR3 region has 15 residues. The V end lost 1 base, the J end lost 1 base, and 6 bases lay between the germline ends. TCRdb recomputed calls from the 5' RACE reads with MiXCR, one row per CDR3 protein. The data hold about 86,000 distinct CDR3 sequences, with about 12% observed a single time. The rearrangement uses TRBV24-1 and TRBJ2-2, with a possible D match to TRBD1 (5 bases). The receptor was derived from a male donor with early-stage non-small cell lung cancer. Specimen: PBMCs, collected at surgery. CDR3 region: CATSDLRGNTGELFF. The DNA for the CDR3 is TGTGCCACCAGTGATTTAAGGGGGAACACCGGGGAGCTGTTTTTT.